This TCR beta chain was sequenced in a study of prognosis after radiotherapy for stage I lung cancer. CDR1 and CDR2 (germline): SGHRS, YFSETQ. The CDR3 runs to 14 residues. V was trimmed by 5 bases and J by 6 bases, leaving 15 bases between them. Genomic DNA was subjected to two-round multiplex PCR for amplification of TCR beta CDR3. First-round PCR, the initial amplification, used primers specific to each TRBV and TRBJ gene. TCRdb used MiXCR to reprocess the multiplex PCR reads, holding one entry per CDR3 protein. The sample yields about 35,000 distinct CDR3 sequences, less than 40% seen once. Peripheral blood, in roughly 5.8-milliliter volumes, was drawn at each of two time points. This clonotype appeared once.

The source was PBMCs, collected before or after stereotactic body radiation therapy (not recorded which). The sequence derives from a donor aged 50 or older with non-small cell lung cancer. The chain is built from TRBV5-1 and TRBJ1-3; the D gene is possibly TRBD1 (5 bases). This CDR3 reads CASRSGGVQNTIYF. CDR3 DNA: TGCGCCAGCAGGTCTGGGGGAGTCCAAAACACCATATATTTT. Variable domain in full (rest from reference TRBV5-1 and TRBJ1-3): KAGVTQTPRYLIKTRGQQVTLSCSPISGHRSVSWYQQTPGQGLQFLFEYFSETQRNKGNFPGRFSGRQFSNSRSEMNVSTLELGDSALYLCASRSGGVQNTIYFGEGSWLTVV.